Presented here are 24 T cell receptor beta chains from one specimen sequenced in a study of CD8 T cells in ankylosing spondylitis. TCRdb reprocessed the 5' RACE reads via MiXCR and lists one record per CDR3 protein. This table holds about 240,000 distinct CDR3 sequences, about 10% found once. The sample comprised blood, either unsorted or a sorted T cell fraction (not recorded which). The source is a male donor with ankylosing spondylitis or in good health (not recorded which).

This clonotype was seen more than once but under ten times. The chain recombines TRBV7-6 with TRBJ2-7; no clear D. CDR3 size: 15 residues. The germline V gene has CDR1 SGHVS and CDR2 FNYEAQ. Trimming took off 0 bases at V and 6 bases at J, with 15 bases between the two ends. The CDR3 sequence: CASSLAQAVFREQYF. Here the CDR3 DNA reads TGTGCCAGCAGCTTAGCGCAGGCCGTTTTCCGCGAGCAGTACTTC.

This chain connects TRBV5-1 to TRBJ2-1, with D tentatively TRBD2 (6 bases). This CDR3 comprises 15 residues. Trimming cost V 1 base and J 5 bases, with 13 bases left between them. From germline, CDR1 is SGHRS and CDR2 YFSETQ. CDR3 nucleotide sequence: TGCGCCAGCAGCTTGTTGCGGGGAGTAAACAATGAGCAGTTCTTC. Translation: CASSLLRGVNNEQFF.

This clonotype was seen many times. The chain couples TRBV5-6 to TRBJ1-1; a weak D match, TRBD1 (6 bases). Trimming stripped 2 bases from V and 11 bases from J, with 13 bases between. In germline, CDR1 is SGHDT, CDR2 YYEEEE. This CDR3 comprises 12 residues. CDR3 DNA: TGTGCCAGCAGCTTCCCACAGGGAGGGGCTTTCTTT. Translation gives CASSFPQGGAFF. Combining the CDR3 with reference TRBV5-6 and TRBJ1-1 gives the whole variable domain DAGVTQSPTHLIKTRGQQVTLRCSPKSGHDTVSWYQQALGQGPQFIFQYYEEEERQRGNFPDRFSGHQFPNYSSELNVNALLLGDSALYLCASSFPQGGAFFGQGTRLTVV.

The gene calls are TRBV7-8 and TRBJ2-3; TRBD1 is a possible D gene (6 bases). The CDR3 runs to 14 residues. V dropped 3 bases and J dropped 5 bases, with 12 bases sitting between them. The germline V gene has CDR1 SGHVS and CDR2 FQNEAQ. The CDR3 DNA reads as TGTGCCAGCAGCTTCGCTAAAGGGGGAGATACGCAGTATTTT. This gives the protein CASSFAKGGDTQYF.

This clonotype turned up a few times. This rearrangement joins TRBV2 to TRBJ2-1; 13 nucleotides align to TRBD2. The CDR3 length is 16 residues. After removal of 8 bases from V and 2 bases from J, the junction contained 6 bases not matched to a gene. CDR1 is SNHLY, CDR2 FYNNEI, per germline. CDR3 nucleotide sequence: TGTGCCAGCGGACTAGCGGGGGCGCCCACCTACAATGAGCAGTTCTTC. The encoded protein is CASGLAGAPTYNEQFF.

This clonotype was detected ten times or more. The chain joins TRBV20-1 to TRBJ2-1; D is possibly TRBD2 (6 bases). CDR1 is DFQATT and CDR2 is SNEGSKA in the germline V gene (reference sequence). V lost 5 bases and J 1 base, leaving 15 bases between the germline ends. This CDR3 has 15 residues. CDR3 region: CSAPRRGYSYNEQFF. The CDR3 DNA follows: TGCAGTGCTCCCCGACGGGGGTATTCCTACAATGAGCAGTTCTTC.

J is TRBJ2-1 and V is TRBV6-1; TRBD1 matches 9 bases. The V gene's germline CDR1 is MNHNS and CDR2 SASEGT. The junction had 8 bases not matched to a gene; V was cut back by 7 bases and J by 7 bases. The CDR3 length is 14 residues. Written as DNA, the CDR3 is TGTGCCAGCAATACCGGGACAGGGTCTAATGAGCAGTTCTTC. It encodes CASNTGTGSNEQFF.

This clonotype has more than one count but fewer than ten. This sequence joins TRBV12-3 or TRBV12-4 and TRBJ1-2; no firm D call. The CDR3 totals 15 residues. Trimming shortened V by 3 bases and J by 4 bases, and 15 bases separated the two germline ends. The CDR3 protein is CASSLDRVLGYGYTF. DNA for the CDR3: TGTGCCAGCAGTTTGGACCGCGTACTCGGCTATGGCTACACCTTC.

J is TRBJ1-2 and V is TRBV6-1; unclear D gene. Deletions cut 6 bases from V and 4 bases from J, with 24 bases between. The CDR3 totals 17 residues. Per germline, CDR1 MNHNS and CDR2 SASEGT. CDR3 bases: TGTGCCAGCAGGTTTCCCCTCCTACTGAGCCCCTTCTATGGCTACACCTTC. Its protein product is CASRFPLLLSPFYGYTF.

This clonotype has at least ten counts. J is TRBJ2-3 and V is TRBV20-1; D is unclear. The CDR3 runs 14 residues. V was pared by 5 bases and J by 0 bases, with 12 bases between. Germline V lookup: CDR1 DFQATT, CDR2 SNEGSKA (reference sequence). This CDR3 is CSASTFLSTDTQYF. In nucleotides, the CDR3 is TGCAGTGCTTCCACCTTTTTAAGCACAGATACGCAGTATTTT.

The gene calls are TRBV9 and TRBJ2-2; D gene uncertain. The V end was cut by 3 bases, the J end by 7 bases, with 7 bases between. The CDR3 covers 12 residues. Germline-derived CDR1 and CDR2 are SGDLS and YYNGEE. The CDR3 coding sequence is TGTGCCAGCAGCGCCTCGGTCGGGGAGCTGTTTTTT. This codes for CASSASVGELFF.

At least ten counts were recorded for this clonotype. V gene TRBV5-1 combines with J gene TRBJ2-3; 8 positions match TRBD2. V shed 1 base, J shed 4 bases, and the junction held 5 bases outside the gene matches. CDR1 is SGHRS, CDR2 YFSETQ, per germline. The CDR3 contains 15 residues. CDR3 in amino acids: CASSLIGGAPDTQYF. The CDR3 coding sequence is TGCGCCAGCAGCTTGATCGGGGGGGCTCCAGATACGCAGTATTTT.

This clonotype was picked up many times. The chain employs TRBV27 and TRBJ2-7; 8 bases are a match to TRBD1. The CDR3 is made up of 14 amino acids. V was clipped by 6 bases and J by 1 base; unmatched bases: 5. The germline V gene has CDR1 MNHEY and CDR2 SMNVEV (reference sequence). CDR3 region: CASRTGGLSYEQYF. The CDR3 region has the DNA TGTGCCAGCAGAACAGGGGGACTTTCCTACGAGCAGTACTTC.

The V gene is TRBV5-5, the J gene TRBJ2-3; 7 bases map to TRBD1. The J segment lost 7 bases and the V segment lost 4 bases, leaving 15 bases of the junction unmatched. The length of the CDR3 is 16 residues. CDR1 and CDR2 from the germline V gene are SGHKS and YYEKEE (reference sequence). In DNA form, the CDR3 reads TGTGCCAGCAGCCCAAAACGGGACAGAATCGTACATACGCAGTATTTT. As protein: CASSPKRDRIVHTQYF. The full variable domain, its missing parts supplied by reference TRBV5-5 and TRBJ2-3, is DAGVTQSPTHLIKTRGQQVTLRCSPISGHKSVSWYQQVLGQGPQFIFQYYEKEERGRGNFPDRFSARQFPNYSSELNVNALLLGDSALYLCASSPKRDRIVHTQYFGPGTRLTVL.

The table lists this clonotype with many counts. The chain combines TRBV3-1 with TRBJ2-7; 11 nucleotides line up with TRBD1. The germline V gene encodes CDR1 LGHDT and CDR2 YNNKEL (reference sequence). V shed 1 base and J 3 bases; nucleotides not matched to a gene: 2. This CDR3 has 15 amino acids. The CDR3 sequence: CASSQGTGGHYEQYF. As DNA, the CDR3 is TGTGCCAGCAGCCAAGGGACAGGGGGCCACTACGAGCAGTACTTC.

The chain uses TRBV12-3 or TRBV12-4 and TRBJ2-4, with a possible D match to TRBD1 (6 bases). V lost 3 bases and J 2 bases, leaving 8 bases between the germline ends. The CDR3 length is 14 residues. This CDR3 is CASSFQGSKNIQYF. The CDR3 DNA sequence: TGTGCCAGCAGTTTCCAGGGGTCCAAAAACATTCAGTACTTC.

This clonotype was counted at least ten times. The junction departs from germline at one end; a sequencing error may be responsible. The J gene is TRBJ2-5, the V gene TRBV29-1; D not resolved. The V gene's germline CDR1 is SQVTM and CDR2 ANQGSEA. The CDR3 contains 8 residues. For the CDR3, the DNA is TGCAGCGTAGGCTGGAACTCCTTC. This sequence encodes CSVGWNSF.

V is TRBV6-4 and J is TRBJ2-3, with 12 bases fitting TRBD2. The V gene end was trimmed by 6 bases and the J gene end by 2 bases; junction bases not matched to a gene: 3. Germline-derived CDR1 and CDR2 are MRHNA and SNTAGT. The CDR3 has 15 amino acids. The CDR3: CASRPSGGATDTQYF. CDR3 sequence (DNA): TGTGCCAGCAGACCTAGCGGGGGGGCCACAGATACGCAGTATTTT.

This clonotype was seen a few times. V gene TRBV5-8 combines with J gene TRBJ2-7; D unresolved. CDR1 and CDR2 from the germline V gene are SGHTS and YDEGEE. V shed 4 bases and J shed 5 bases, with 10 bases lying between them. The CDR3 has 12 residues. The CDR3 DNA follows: TGTGCCAGCAGCCAGATACCAGACGAGCAGTACTTC. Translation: CASSQIPDEQYF.

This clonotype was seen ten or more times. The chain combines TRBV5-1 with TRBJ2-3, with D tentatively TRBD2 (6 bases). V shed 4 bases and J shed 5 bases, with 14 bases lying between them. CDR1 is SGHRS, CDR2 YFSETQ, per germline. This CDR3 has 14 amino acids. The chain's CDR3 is CASSVGTAGDTQYF. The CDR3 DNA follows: TGCGCCAGCAGCGTCGGGACTGCGGGAGATACGCAGTATTTT.

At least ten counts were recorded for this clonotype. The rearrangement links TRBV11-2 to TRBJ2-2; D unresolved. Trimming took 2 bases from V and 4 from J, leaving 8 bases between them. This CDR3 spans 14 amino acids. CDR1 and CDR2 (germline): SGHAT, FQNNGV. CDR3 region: CASSLSYSTGELFF. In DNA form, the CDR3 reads TGTGCCAGCAGCTTATCCTACAGCACCGGGGAGCTGTTTTTT.

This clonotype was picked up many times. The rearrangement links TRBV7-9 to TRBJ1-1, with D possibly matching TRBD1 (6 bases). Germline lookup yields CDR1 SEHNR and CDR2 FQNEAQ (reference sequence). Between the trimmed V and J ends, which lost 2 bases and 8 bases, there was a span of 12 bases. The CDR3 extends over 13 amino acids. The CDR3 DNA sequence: TGTGCCAGCAGCTTAAGTCCGACAGGAGAAGCTTTCTTT. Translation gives CASSLSPTGEAFF.

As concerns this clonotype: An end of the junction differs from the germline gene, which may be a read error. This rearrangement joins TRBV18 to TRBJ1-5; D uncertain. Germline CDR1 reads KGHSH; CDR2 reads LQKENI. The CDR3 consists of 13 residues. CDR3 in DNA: TGTGCCAGCTCACCAGTGGGGAATCAGCACCAGCATTTT. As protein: CASSPVGNQHQHF. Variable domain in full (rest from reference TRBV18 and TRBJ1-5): NAGVMQNPRHLVRRRGQEARLRCSPMKGHSHVYWYRQLPEEGLKFMVYLQKENIIDESGMPKERFSAEFPKEGPSILRIQQVVRGDSAAYFCASSPVGNQHQHFGDGTRLSIL.

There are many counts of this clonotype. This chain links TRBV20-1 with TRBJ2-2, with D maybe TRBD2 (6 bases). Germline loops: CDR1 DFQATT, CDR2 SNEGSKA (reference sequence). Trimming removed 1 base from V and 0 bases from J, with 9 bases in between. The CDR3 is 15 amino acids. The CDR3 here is CSARVAGTNTGELFF. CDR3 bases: TGCAGTGCTAGAGTTGCGGGGACGAACACCGGGGAGCTGTTTTTT.